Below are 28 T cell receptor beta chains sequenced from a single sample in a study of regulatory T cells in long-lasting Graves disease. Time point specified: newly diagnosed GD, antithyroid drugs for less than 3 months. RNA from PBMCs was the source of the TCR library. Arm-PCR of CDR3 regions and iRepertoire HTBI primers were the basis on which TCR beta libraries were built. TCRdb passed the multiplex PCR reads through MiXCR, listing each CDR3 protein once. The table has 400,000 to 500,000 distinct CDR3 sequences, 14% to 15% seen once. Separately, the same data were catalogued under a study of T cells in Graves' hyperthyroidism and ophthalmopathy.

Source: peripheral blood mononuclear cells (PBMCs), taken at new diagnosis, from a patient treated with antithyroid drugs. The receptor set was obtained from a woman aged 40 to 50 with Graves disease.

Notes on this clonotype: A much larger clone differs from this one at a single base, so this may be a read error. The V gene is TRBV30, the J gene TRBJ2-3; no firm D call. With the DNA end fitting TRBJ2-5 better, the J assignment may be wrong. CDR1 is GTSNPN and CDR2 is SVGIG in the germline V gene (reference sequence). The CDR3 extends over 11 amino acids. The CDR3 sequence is CAWRASATQYF. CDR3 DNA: TGTGCCTGGAGGGCTTCAGCGACCCAGTACTTC.

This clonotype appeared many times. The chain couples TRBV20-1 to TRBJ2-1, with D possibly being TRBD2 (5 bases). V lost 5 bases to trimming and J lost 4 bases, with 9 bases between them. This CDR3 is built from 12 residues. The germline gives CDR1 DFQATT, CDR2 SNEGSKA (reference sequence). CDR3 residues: CSALGKYNEQFF. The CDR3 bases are TGCAGTGCTCTCGGGAAGTACAATGAGCAGTTCTTC.

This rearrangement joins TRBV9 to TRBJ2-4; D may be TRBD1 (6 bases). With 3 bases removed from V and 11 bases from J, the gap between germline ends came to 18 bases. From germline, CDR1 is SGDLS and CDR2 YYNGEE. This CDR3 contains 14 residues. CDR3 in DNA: TGTGCCAGCAGCGAAGGTCAGGGGCCCGGGGTTCAGTACTTC. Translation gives CASSEGQGPGVQYF.

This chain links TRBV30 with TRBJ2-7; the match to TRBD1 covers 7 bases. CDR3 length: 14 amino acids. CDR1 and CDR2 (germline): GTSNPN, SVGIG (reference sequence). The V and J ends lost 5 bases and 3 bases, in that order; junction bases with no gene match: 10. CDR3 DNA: TGTGCCTGGGGCCCGGGGACAGCAAGCTACGAGCAGTACTTC. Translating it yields CAWGPGTASYEQYF.

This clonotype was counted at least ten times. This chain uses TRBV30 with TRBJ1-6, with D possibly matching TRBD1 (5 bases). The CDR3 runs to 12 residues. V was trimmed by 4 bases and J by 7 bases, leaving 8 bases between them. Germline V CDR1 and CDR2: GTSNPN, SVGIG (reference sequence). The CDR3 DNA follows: TGTGCCTGGACAGGGAACAATTCACCCCTCCACTTT. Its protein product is CAWTGNNSPLHF.

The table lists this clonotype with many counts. CDR3 nucleotide sequence: TGTGCCAGCAGTTTCCCCCGGGGGACTAGCGGGAGGGACACCGGGGAGCTGTTTTTT. Protein product: CASSFPRGTSGRDTGELFF. The rearrangement links TRBV12-3 or TRBV12-4 to TRBJ2-2, with 16 positions matching TRBD2. The CDR3 loop spans 19 amino acids. The V and J ends lost 3 bases and 3 bases, in that order; junction bases with no gene match: 7.

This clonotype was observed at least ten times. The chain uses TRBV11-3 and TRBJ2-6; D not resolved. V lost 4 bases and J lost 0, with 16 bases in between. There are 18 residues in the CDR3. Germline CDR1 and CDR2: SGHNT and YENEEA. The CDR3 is CASSSVWQDSSGANVLTF. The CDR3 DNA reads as TGTGCCAGCAGCTCCGTCTGGCAGGATAGCTCTGGGGCCAACGTCCTGACTTTC.

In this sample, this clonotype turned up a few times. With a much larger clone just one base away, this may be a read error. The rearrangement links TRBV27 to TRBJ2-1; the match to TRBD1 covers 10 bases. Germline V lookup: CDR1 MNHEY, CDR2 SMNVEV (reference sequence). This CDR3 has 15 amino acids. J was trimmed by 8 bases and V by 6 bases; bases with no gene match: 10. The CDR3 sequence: CASRPGTGAHDEQFF. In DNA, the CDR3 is TGTGCCAGCAGGCCCGGGACAGGGGCGCACGATGAGCAGTTCTTC.

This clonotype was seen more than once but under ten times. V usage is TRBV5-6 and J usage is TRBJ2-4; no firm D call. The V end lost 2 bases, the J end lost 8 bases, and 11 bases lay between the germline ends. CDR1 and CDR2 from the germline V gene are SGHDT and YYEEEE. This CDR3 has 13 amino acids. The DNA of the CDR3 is TGTGCCAGCAGCTTAGGCGGATGGGACATTCAGTACTTC. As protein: CASSLGGWDIQYF. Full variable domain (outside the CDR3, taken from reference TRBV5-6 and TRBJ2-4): DAGVTQSPTHLIKTRGQQVTLRCSPKSGHDTVSWYQQALGQGPQFIFQYYEEEERQRGNFPDRFSGHQFPNYSSELNVNALLLGDSALYLCASSLGGWDIQYFGAGTRLSVL.

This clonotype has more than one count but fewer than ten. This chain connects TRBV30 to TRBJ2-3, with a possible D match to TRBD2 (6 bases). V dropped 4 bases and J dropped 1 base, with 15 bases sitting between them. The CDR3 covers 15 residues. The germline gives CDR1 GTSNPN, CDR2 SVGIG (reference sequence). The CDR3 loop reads CAWKRGPGGTDTQYF. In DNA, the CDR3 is TGTGCCTGGAAGAGGGGACCGGGGGGCACAGATACGCAGTATTTT.

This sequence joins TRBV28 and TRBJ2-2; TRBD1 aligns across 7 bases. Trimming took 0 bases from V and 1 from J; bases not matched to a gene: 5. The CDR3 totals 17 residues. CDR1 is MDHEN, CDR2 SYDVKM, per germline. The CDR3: CASSLWMRGLNTGELFF. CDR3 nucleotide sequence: TGTGCCAGCAGTTTATGGATGAGGGGGCTGAACACCGGGGAGCTGTTTTTT.

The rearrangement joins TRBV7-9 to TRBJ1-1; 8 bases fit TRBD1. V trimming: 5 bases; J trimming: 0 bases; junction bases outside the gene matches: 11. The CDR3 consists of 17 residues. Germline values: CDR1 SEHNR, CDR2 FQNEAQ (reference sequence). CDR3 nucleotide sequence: TGTGCCAGCAGCACAAGCCGGACAGGGAAAATGAACACTGAAGCTTTCTTT. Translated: CASSTSRTGKMNTEAFF.

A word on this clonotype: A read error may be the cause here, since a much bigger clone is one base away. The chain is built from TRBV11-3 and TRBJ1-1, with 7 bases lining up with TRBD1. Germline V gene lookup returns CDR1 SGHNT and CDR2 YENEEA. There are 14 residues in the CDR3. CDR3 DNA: TGTGCCAGCAGCCAGGCAGGGGGGAACACTGAAGCTTCCTTT. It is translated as CASSQAGGNTEASF.

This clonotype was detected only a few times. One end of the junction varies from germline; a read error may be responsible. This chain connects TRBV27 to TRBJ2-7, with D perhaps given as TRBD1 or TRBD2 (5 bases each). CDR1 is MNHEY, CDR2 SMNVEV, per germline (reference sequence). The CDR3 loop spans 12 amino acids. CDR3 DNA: TGTGCCAGCAGTTTCCGGGGCCAAACGGTTTATTTC. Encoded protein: CASSFRGQTVYF.

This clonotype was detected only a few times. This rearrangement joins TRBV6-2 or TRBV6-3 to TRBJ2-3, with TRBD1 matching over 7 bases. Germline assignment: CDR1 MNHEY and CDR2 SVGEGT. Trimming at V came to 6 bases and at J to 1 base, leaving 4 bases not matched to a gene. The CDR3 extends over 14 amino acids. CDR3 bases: TGTGCCAGCAGAGATACAGGGGGCACAGATACGCAGTATTTT. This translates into CASRDTGGTDTQYF.

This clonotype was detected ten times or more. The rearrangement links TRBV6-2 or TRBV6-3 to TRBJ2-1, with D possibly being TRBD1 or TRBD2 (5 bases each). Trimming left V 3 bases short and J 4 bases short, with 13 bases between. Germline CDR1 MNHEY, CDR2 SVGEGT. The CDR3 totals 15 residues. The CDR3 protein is CASSYSGPKYNEQFF. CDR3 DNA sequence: TGTGCCAGCAGTTATTCGGGACCGAAGTACAATGAGCAGTTCTTC.

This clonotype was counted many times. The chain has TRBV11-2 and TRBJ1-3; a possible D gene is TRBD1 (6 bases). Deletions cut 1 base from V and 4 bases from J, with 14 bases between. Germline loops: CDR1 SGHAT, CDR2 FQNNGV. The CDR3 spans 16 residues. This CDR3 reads CASSLGSTGYGNTIYF. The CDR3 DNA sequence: TGTGCCAGCAGCTTAGGATCTACAGGGTACGGAAACACCATATATTTT.

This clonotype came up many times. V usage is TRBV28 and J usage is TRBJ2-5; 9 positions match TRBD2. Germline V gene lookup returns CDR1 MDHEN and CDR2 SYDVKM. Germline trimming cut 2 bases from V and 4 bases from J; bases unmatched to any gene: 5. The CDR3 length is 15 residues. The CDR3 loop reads CASSLNLAGTETQYF. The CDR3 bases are TGTGCCAGCAGTTTAAATCTAGCGGGAACAGAGACCCAGTACTTC.

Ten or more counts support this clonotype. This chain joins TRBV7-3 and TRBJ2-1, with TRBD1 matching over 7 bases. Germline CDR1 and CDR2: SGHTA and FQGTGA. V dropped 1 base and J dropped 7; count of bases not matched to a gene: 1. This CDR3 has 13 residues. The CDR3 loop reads CASSLIQGNEQFF. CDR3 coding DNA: TGTGCCAGCAGCTTAATACAGGGGAATGAGCAGTTCTTC.

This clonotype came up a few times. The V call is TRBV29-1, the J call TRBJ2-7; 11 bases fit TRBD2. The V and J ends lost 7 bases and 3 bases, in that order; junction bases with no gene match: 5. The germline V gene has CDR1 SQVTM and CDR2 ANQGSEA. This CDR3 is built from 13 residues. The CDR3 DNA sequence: TGCAGCGCTACTAGCGGGAGTGTCTACGAGCAGTACTTC. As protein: CSATSGSVYEQYF.

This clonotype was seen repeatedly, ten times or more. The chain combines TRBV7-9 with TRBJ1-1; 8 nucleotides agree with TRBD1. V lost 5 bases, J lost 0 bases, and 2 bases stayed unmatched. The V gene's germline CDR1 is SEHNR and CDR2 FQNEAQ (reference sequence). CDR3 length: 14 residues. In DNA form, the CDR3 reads TGTGCCAGCAGCCAGGACAGGGTGAACACTGAAGCTTTCTTT. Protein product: CASSQDRVNTEAFF.

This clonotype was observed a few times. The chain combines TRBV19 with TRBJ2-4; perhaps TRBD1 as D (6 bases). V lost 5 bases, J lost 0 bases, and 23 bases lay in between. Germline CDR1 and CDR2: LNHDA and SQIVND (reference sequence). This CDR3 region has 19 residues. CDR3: CASSSNRDPGRLAKNIQYF. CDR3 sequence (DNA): TGTGCCAGTAGTTCCAACAGGGACCCGGGCCGACTAGCCAAAAACATTCAGTACTTC.

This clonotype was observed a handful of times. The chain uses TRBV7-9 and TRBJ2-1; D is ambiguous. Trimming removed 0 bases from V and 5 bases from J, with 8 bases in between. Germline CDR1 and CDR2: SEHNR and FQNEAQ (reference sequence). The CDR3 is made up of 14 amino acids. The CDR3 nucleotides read TGTGCCAGCAGCTTAGCCAGGACCAACAATGAGCAGTTCTTC. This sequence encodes CASSLARTNNEQFF.

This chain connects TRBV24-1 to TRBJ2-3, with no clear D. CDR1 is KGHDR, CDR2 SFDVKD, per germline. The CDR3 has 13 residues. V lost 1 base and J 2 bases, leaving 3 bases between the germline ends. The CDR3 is CATSDFPTDTQYF. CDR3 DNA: TGTGCCACCAGTGATTTCCCCACAGATACGCAGTATTTT.

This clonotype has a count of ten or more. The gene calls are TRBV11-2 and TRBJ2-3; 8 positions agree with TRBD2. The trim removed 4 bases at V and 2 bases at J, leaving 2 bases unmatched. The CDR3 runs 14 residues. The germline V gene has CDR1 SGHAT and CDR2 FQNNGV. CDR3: CASSSGLDTDTQYF. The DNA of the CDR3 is TGTGCCAGCAGCTCGGGACTAGACACAGATACGCAGTATTTT.

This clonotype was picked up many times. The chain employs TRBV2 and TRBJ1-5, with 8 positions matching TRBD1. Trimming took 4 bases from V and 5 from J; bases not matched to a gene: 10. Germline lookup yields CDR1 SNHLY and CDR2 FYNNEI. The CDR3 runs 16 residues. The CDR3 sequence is CASSAGGQGWDQPQHF. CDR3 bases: TGTGCCAGCAGTGCGGGTGGACAGGGTTGGGATCAGCCCCAGCATTTT.

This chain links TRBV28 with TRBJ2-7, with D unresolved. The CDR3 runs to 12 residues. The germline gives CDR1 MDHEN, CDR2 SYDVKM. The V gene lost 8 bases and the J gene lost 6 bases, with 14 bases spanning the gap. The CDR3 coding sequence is TGTGCCAGCCAGCAAGTGGGCGCCGAGCAGTACTTC. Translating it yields CASQQVGAEQYF. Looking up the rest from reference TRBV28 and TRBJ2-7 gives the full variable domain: DVKVTQSSRYLVKRTGEKVFLECVQDMDHENMFWYRQDPGLGLRLIYFSYDVKMKEKGDIPEGYSVSREKKERFSLILESASTNQTSMYLCASQQVGAEQYFGPGTRLTVT.

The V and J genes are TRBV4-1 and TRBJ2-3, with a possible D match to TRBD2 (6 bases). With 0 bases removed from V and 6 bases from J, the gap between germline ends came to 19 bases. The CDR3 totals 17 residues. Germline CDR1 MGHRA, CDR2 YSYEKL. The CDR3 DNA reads TGCGCCAGCAGCCAAGATCGATGGGACTCTAGGCCGGATACGCAGTATTTT. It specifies CASSQDRWDSRPDTQYF.